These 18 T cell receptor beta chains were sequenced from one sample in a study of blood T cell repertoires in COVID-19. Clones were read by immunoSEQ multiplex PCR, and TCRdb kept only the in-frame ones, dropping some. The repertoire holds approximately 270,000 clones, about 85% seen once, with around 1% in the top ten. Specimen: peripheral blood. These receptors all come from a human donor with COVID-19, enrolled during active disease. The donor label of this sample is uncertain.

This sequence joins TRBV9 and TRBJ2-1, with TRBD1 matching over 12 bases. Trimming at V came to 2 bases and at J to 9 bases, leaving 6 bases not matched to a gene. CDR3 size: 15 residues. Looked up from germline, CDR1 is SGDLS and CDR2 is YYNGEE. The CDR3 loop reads CASSVDPGQGAEQFF. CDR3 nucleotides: TGTGCCAGCAGCGTGGATCCGGGACAGGGGGCTGAGCAGTTCTTC. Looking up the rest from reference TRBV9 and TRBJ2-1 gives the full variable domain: DSGVTQTPKHLITATGQRVTLRCSPRSGDLSVYWYQQSLDQGLQFLIQYYNGEERAKGNILERFSAQQFPDLHSELNLSSLELGDSALYFCASSVDPGQGAEQFFGPGTRLTVL.

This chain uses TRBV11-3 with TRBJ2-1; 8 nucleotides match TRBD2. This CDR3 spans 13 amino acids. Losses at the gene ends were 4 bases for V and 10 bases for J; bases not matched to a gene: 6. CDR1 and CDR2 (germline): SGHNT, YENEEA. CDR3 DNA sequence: TGTGCCAGCAGCTCAGCGGGAGCTCGGGAGCAGTTCTTC. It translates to CASSSAGAREQFF.

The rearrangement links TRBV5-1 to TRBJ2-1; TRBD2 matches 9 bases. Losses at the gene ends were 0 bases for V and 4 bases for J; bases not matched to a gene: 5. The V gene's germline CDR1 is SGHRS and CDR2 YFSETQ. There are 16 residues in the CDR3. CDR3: CASSLDVTSGYNEQFF. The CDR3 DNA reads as TGCGCCAGCAGCTTGGATGTGACTAGCGGATACAATGAGCAGTTCTTC.

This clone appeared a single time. As DNA, the CDR3 is TGTGCCAGCAGTACCGGGACTAGCGGGAGGGTTGAAGAGACCCAGTACTTC. It specifies CASSTGTSGRVEETQYF. The rearrangement joins TRBV28 to TRBJ2-5; 16 bases line up with TRBD2. Germline trimming cut 5 bases from V and 3 bases from J; bases unmatched to any gene: 6. Per the germline V gene, CDR1 is MDHEN and CDR2 is SYDVKM. CDR3 length equals 17 residues.

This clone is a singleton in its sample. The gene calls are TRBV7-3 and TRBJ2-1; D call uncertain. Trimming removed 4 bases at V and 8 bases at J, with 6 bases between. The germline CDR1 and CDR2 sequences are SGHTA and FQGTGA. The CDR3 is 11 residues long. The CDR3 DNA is TGTGCCAGCAGCTCTGAGGATGAGCAGTTCTTC. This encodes CASSSEDEQFF.

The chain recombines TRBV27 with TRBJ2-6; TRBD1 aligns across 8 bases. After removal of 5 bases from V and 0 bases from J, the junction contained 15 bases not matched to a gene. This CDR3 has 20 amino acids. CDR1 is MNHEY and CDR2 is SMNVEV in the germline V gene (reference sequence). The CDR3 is CASSPRTGSWEPSGANVLTF. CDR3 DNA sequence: TGTGCCAGCAGTCCCCGGACAGGGAGCTGGGAACCCTCTGGGGCCAACGTCCTGACTTTC.

The CDR3 region has the DNA TGTGCCAGCAGCTTCGGGTGGGGGGGCTCCACAGATACGCAGTATTTT. The encoded protein is CASSFGWGGSTDTQYF. The chain joins TRBV5-6 to TRBJ2-3; TRBD2 might be the D (7 bases). The CDR3 contains 16 residues. V was shortened by 2 bases and J by 2 bases, with 15 bases between the two germline ends. CDR1 SGHDT and CDR2 YYEEEE come from the germline V gene.

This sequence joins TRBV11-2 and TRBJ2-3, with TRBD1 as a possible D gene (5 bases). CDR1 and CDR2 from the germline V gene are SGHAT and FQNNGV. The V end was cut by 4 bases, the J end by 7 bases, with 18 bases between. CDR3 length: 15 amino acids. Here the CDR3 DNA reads TGTGCCAGCAGCTCGTTGGGGCGGCTTACCCATACGCAGTATTTT. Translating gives CASSSLGRLTHTQYF.

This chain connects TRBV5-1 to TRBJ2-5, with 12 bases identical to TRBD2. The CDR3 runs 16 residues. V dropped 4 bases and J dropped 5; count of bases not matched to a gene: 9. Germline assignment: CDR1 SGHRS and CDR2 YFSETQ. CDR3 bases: TGCGCCAGCAGCGCCACCCTAGCGGGAGGGGGGGAGACCCAGTACTTC. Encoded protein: CASSATLAGGGETQYF.

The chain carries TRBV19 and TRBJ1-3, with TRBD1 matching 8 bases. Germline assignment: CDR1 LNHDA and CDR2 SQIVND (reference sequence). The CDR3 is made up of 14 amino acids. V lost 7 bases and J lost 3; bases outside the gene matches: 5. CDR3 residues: CASNQQGVGNTIYF. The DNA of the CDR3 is TGTGCCAGTAACCAACAGGGGGTTGGAAACACCATATATTTT. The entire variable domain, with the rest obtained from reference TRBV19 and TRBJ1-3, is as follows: DGGITQSPKYLFRKEGQNVTLSCEQNLNHDAMYWYRQDPGQGLRLIYYSQIVNDFQKGDIAEGYSVSREKKESFPLTVTSAQKNPTAFYLCASNQQGVGNTIYFGEGSWLTVV.

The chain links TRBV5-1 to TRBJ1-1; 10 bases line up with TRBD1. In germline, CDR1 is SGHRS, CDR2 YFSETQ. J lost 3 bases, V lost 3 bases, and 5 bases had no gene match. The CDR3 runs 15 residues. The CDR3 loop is CASSSLTGGYTEAFF. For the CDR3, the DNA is TGCGCCAGCAGCTCGCTGACAGGGGGCTACACTGAAGCTTTCTTT.

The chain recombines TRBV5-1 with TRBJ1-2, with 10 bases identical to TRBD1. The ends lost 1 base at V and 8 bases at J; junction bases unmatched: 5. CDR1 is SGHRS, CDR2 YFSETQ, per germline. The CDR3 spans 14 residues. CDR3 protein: CASSLSGTGEGYTF. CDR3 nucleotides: TGCGCCAGCAGCTTGAGTGGGACAGGGGAAGGCTACACCTTC.

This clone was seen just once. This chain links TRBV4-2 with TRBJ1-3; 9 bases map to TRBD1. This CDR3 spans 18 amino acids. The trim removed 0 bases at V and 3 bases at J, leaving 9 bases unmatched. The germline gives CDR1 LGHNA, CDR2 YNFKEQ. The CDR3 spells CASSQDRTGGINGNTIYF. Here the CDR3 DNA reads TGTGCCAGCAGCCAAGATCGAACAGGGGGCATAAATGGAAACACCATATATTTT.

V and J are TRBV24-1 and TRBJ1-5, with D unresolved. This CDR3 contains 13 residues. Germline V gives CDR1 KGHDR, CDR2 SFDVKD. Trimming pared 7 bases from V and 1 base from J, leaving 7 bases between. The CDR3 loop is CATSGVSNQPQHF. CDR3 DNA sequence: TGTGCCACCAGCGGAGTGAGCAATCAGCCCCAGCATTTT.

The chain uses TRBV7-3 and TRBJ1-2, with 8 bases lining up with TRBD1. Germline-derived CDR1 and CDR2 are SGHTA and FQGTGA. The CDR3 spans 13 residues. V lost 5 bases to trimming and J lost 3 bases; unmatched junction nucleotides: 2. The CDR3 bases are TGTGCCAGCAGCCCGGGACAGGACTATGGCTACACCTTC. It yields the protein CASSPGQDYGYTF.

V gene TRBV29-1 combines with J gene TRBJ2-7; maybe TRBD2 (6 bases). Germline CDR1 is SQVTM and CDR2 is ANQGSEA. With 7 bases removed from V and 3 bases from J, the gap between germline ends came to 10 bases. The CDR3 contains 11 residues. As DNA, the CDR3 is TGCAGCGCCCTCGGGGGCTACGAGCAGTACTTC. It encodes CSALGGYEQYF.

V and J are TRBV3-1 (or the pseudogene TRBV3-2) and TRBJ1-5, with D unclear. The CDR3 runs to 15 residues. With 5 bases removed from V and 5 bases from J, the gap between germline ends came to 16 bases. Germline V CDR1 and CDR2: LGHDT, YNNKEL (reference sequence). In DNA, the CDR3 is TGTGCCAGCAGCTCTACCCTTTTGAGGGATCAGCCCCAGCATTTT. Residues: CASSSTLLRDQPQHF.

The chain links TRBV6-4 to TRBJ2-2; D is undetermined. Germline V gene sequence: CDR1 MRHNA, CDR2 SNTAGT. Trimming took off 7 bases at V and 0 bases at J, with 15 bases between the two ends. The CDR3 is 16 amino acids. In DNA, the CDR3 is TGTGCCAGCAAAACCAGCGAGAGTGCGAACACCGGGGAGCTGTTTTTT. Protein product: CASKTSESANTGELFF.